Below, one TCR beta chain is given with its context. The clone's antigen remains unknown. No much larger clonotype is one base removed from it; base qualities were not supplied. TCR CDR3 regions were amplified from genomic DNA by multiplex PCR using the deep immunoSEQ assay. Extracted genomic DNA from each cell subset was spread evenly across all wells of several immunoSEQ 96-well plates, with each plate serving as a replicate. For sorted subsets, roughly 200 ng of genomic DNA, equivalent to about 30,000 T cell genomes, went into each replicate PCR. The purified libraries were quantified using a Qubit 3.0 fluorometer, sized with a Bioanalyzer 2100, and then quantified again using the KAPA Library Quantification kit. Each immunoSEQ 96-well plate was sequenced on its own single-read 150-cycle Illumina NextSeq 550 flow cell. On the study's bioinformatics: Because only junctional sequences without quality scores were contained in the immunoSEQ output, filtering matching that applied to full-length reads could not be performed. Sequences were annotated with PyIR, a Python wrapper for IgBLAST v1.9, and V/J genes and CDR3 were assigned using IMGT germline references. Reads were filtered out if the reads had weak V/J assignments (E-value above 1e-6), no CDR3, stop codons, out-of-frame junctions, or ambiguous translated residues. A V3J clonotype was defined by an identical inferred V gene, J gene, and CDR3 amino acid sequence. Percentage overlap between repertoires was calculated by dividing the number of shared unique clonotypes by the size of the smaller repertoire. RTK rarefaction, the Chao1 estimator, and Recon v2.1 estimates of unobserved clonotypes were used to assess repertoire richness. Generation probabilities for all TCRbeta clonotypes obtained by the gDNA method from a handful of donors were computed using OLGA. TCRdb holds this immuneACCESS table with in-frame rearrangements only. Some clones are missing; in checked studies, unresolved V genes explain under half, and the rest has no known cause. V, J and clone size are those of that table, while D and trimming were read from the DNA. In all, the sample holds some 2,000,000 clones, and about 95% of those were seen once. The ten largest clonotypes hold 0.9% to 1.4% of the sample.

According to the germline V gene, CDR1 reads SGDLS and CDR2 reads YYNGEE. At the junction V is shortened by 5 bases and J by 7 bases; bases outside the gene matches: 6. Measured from the cysteine to the phenylalanine, the CDR3 is 14 residues long. CDR3 DNA is the only sequence kept; it has 42 bases, read in frame from the first base. The sample belongs to a study of shared clonotypes between healthy human individuals (dated by TCRdb to the early 2020s). Some background on the complete study: Three men and a couple of women, aged 18 to 49 years, made up the cohort. Per donor, three plates each were used for CD4 naive and CD4 memory, two for CD8 naive, and one for CD8 memory. To estimate repertoire size and how much clonotypes are shared between individuals, the study performed deep sequencing of blood TCR repertoires from a few healthy adults. Libraries were prepared and TCR repertoires were sequenced by different laboratories using diverse techniques, in order to increase sequencing depth and limit assay-specific biases. Per donor, leukapheresis produced somewhere between about 0.9 and 9 billion PBMCs.

For the CD8 naive samples, CD45RO-negative cells were positively selected for CCR7, yielding a CD45RA+CCR7+ population from which TemRA cells were excluded. Healthy HIV-negative adults with no recently reported acute infections or vaccinations were included as donors. Every donor was a Caucasian adult residing in Nashville, Tennessee, USA. After blood collection by leukapheresis, PBMCs were isolated using Ficoll-Histopaque density gradient centrifugation and then cryopreserved in the vapor phase of liquid nitrogen. Purity and quantity of every magnetically sorted T cell population were checked by analytical flow cytometry. Genomic DNA was isolated from each sorted fraction and quantified by UV absorbance on a Nanodrop 2000c. Results and caveats for the whole study, not just this receptor: Sampling was restricted to blood, and TCR repertoires in tissue are likely to differ from TCR repertoires in blood. Even with the large sequencing depth, rarefaction of the sorted-subset datasets indicated that sequencing was incomplete. Approximately 5% of naive CD4, approximately 3.7% of naive CD8, approximately 2% of memory CD4, and 0.4% of memory CD8 clonotypes were shared across four donors. Pairwise subsampling led to the expectation that sequencing depth would affect the degree of clonotype sharing among donors. Higher generation probabilities were observed for clonotypes shared by all four sorted-subset donors than for non-shared clonotypes. Larger estimated clonotype richness was generally found for naive subsets than for memory subsets. Because the study included only a small number of donors, the genetic and exposure-history diversity represented was limited.

The sequencing input was naive CD8+ T cells sorted from blood. The sample's cell subset or site label, decoded: CD45RA+CCR7+. The chain links TRBV9 with TRBJ2-1, with TRBD1 identical over 10 junction bases. The clonotype comes from a man younger than 35 in good health. The base sequence is TGTGCCAGCAGGGCGGGACAGGGGTCGAATGAGCAGTTCTTC. It encodes CASRAGQGSNEQFF.